Here is one T cell receptor (beta chain) with its context. This record belongs to a study of blood T cell repertoires in COVID-19. Study information: T cells, B-cell-depleted T cells, or PBMCs provided the cDNA or gDNA that served as material.

The germline V gene has CDR1 SGHRS and CDR2 YFSETQ. Trimming stripped 0 bases from V and 2 bases from J, with 9 bases between. The CDR3 is 14 amino acids. Profiling relied on immunoSEQ multiplex PCR, and the TCRdb table lists in-frame clones only, not all of them. The sample lists 62,000 or so clones, 86% occurring once. This rearrangement joins TRBV5-1 to TRBJ2-7, with a possible D match to TRBD2 (6 bases). The sequence came from a woman aged 60-70 years with acute or convalescent COVID-19. What was sequenced was peripheral blood. The CDR3 sequence: CASSLVAAPYEQYF. The CDR3, as DNA: TGCGCCAGCAGCTTGGTAGCGGCCCCCTACGAGCAGTACTTC. Variable domain in full (rest from reference TRBV5-1 and TRBJ2-7): KAGVTQTPRYLIKTRGQQVTLSCSPISGHRSVSWYQQTPGQGLQFLFEYFSETQRNKGNFPGRFSGRQFSNSRSEMNVSTLELGDSALYLCASSLVAAPYEQYFGPGTRLTVT.